This T cell receptor (beta chain) came from a study of neurological immune-mediated disorders (dated by TCRdb to about 2019). Context from the whole study: Of the 35 or so multiple sclerosis patients, around 30 had relapsing-remitting MS and 3 had secondary progressive MS. Of the approximately 70 subjects in the cohort, around 15 were HAM/TSP patients, roughly 35 were multiple sclerosis patients, and about 20 were healthy controls. The study compared peripheral blood TCR-beta repertoires of HTLV-I-associated myelopathy (HAM/TSP) patients, multiple sclerosis patients and healthy controls using UMI-based sequencing. The approximately 96 TCR-beta libraries covered PBMC samples along with longitudinal samples, technical triplicates, and paired sorted CD4+ and CD8+ T-cell subsets. General findings and caveats noted by the study authors: Phylogenetic analysis grouped repertoires from 18 of 34 MS patients into a cluster of related CDR3 sequences, suggesting a possible repertoire-level signature. TCR clonal expansion was highest in HAM/TSP patients and lowest in MS patients, with MS patients falling below even healthy controls. The MS cluster was not associated with any clinical or MRI features, and the authors stated that larger cohorts are needed. No identical CDR3 amino acid sequences were shared among expanded clones across subjects, suggesting private TCR-beta repertoires in all groups.

In regard to this clonotype: Its antigen is not yet known. No clone much larger than this one lies a single base away; base qualities are absent.

To synthesize cDNA, template-switch 5'RACE was performed with a primer carrying a 10-nucleotide random unique molecular identifier so that each TCR transcript was tagged. Every sequencing run covered 15-18 subjects and yielded more than 170 million TCR-beta sequences. The RNeasy kit was used to extract total RNA. The KAPA Real-time Library Amplification kit was used to amplify TCR-beta VDJ regions with primers targeting the TCR constant region and the 5'RACE anchor. A first PCR added sample indexes and Illumina adaptors, after which a second PCR increased the library yield. After Ampure bead purification, the TCR product of roughly 650 bp was size-selected on a 2% E-gel SizeSelection system. Before pooling, library quality was checked on a Bioanalyzer, concentration was measured with Qubit, and libraries were quantified with the Kapa Library Quantification kit. Libraries were sequenced paired-end 2 x 150 bp on an Illumina HiSeq 2500. To increase sequence diversity, about 25-31% phiX was spiked into each library pool. Per the source publication's procedure: Quality-filtered reads were processed with the UMI-based MiGEC pipeline, and over 80% of raw TCR sequences were removed by the MiGEC pipeline during error correction. IMGT germline references were used for aligning VDJ genes, and each clonotype was defined as a unique CDR3 amino acid sequence together with its V-J genes. Clonal expansion, Shannon diversity, and CDR3 relatedness (CalcPairwiseDistances, ClusterSamples) were evaluated with VDJtools, and phylogenetic trees were built with CLCbio workbench. Using coefficient-of-variation modelling across technical triplicates, the study counted a clone as expanded if it had at least 8 unique UMIs. TCRdb reprocessed the public reads (quality trimming at Q25 with fastp, clone calling with MiXCR) and kept in-frame beta chains. Each CDR3 protein gets just one entry, which takes the most common genes and DNA from the rows behind it. These V and J calls originate from TCRdb's pipeline instead of the authors' own analysis. The sample table lists 95,000 to 150,000 distinct CDR3 sequences, 3.2% of them with a count of one. The ten biggest clones cover 1.3% of the sample.

For unsorted PBMC libraries, 2 million PBMCs were used after storage in RNAlater at -80 degrees C until RNA extraction. Multiple sclerosis patients were enrolled in a US clinical protocol under which disease progression was evaluated by magnetic resonance imaging. Peripheral blood was subjected to Ficoll-Hypaque density gradient centrifugation to isolate PBMCs, which were then cryopreserved in liquid nitrogen. Looking up the germline V gene yields CDR1 MGHRA and CDR2 YSYEKL. Measured from the cysteine to the phenylalanine, the CDR3 is 14 residues long. Of the read, only the CDR3 DNA is kept; its 42 bases are in frame from base 1. V loses 0 bases of germline sequence and J loses 8 bases, and the interval between the two ends is 13 bases.

Sequencing input: PBMCs. The chain is made from TRBV4-1 and TRBJ1-2; TRBD1 is a possible D gene, resting on 5 matching bases. This TCR was recovered from a woman aged 25-40 years with multiple sclerosis. At the DNA level, the sequence is TGCGCCAGCAGCCAAGATTTGGGGGATGACGGCTACACCTTC. This codes for CASSQDLGDDGYTF.